The 30 T cell receptor beta chains reported below all come from one sample, sequenced in a study of blood T cells in healthy people across ages (dated by TCRdb to between 2015 and 2017). The library was made by 5' RACE. This sample was sequenced with an Illumina HiSeq 2500. A second about 7 to 11 cycle PCR used a sample-barcoded 5' primer and a J-beta primer mix. Using fastp at Q25 and MiXCR, TCRdb reprocessed the public reads and kept productive beta chains. Rows matching on CDR3 protein sequence are summarized as one entry with the most common DNA and genes. For this sample the table gives roughly 720,000 distinct CDR3 sequences, of which 53% were detected only once. Jointly, the top ten make up roughly 37% of the sample. The sequenced material came from blood. These receptors originate from an elderly man in good health.

This clonotype showed up just a few times. The J gene is TRBJ2-7, the V gene TRBV12-3 or TRBV12-4; D is perhaps TRBD2 (6 bases). This CDR3 has 15 amino acids. V was trimmed by 3 bases and J by 3 bases, leaving 15 bases between them. In DNA, the CDR3 is TGTGCCAGCAGTTTTAACAGCGGGCTAGTCTACGAGCAGTACTTC. This gives the protein CASSFNSGLVYEQYF.

The chain recombines TRBV27 with TRBJ1-1; tentatively, D is TRBD1 (5 bases). The V gene lost 6 bases and the J gene lost 4 bases, with 21 bases spanning the gap. Germline V gives CDR1 MNHEY, CDR2 SMNVEV (reference sequence). The CDR3 has 16 amino acids. The CDR3 sequence: CASSLAAGRGITEAFF. DNA of the CDR3: TGTGCCAGCAGCCTAGCTGCGGGACGGGGGATCACTGAAGCTTTCTTT.

The rearrangement joins TRBV12-3 or TRBV12-4 to TRBJ2-5; 10 bases line up with TRBD2. The trim removed 6 bases at V and 13 bases at J, leaving 14 bases unmatched. The CDR3 contains 14 residues. The CDR3 DNA reads as TGTGCCAGCAGCCGGACTAGCGGATCATACGAGCGGTACTTC. This codes for CASSRTSGSYERYF.

The chain combines TRBV30 with TRBJ2-5; the match to TRBD2 covers 7 bases. Germline V CDR1 and CDR2: GTSNPN, SVGIG (reference sequence). The CDR3 spans 14 residues. Trimming removed 0 bases from V and 1 base from J; junction bases left unmatched: 2. Written as DNA, the CDR3 is TGTGCCTGGAGTGTCGGGGGGAGCCAAGAGACCCAGTACTTC. It encodes CAWSVGGSQETQYF.

The V gene is TRBV4-2, the J gene TRBJ1-5, with no clear D. The ends were cut back, 2 bases at V and 4 bases at J, with 6 bases in the middle. Germline lookup yields CDR1 LGHNA and CDR2 YNFKEQ. The CDR3 sequence is 13 residues long. CDR3 DNA: TGTGCCAGCAGCCAACGGTTTAATCAGCCCCAGCATTTT. It specifies CASSQRFNQPQHF.

The table lists this clonotype with a few counts. The chain couples TRBV7-2 to TRBJ2-1, with D tentatively TRBD2 (7 bases). The V gene's germline CDR1 is SGHTA and CDR2 FQGNSA. Trimming cost V 8 bases and J 7 bases, with 18 bases left between them. CDR3 length: 14 residues. In DNA form, the CDR3 reads TGTGCCAGCCGCAGACCAGGGGAGGGGAATGAGCAGTTCTTC. The encoded protein is CASRRPGEGNEQFF.

The genes are TRBV20-1 and TRBJ2-4, with 9 bases matching TRBD2. The J call may be in error: the DNA end matches TRBJ2-7 better. Germline loops: CDR1 DFQATT, CDR2 SNEGSKA (reference sequence). CDR3 size: 12 residues. Written as DNA, the CDR3 is TGCAGTGCCAGCGGGAGGAGGAACGAGCAGTACTTC. It translates to CSASGRRNEQYF.

The chain couples TRBV7-2 to TRBJ2-1, with D perhaps matching TRBD2 (7 bases). Germline CDR1 and CDR2: SGHTA and FQGNSA. This CDR3 region has 15 residues. V was shortened by 0 bases and J by 9 bases, with 15 bases between the two germline ends. The CDR3 DNA follows: TGTGCCAGCAGCTTAGCATGGGGGCCGGGGGGTGAGCAGTTCTTC. Its protein product is CASSLAWGPGGEQFF.

V is TRBV21-1 and J is TRBJ1-2. TRBV21-1 constitutes a pseudogene. There are 16 residues in the CDR3. CDR3 protein: CASSKAYAEYNYGYTF. DNA of the CDR3: TGTGCCAGCAGCAAAGCGTACGCAGAATATAACTATGGCTACACCTTC.

Of note for this clonotype: A read error may produce the germline difference seen at one junction end. V usage is TRBV11-2 and J usage is TRBJ2-4; a weak D match, TRBD2 (6 bases). Germline CDR1 and CDR2: SGHAT and FQNNGV. CDR3 length: 11 amino acids. The DNA for the CDR3 is TGTGTCAGCAGGTTGGGGGGAGAGCAGTACTTC. Amino acid sequence: CVSRLGGEQYF.

The CDR3 loop is CASSSAGLWNSYNEQYF. For the CDR3, the DNA is TGTGCCAGCAGCTCCGCGGGGCTCTGGAACTCCTACAATGAGCAGTACTTC. The chain recombines TRBV7-2 with TRBJ2-1; tentatively, D is TRBD2 (6 bases). The better agreement between TRBJ2-7 and the DNA end casts doubt on the J call. CDR3 size: 17 residues. CDR1 is SGHTA, CDR2 FQGNSA, per germline.

This clonotype was counted only a few times. The CDR3 sequence: CASSQDREETQYF. Here the CDR3 DNA reads TGTGCCAGCAGCCAGGACAGAGAAGAGACCCAGTACTTC. This chain joins TRBV9 and TRBJ2-5, with D perhaps matching TRBD1 (6 bases). V dropped 4 bases and J dropped 3 bases, with 10 bases sitting between them. CDR3 length: 13 amino acids. From germline, CDR1 is SGDLS and CDR2 YYNGEE.

The gene calls are TRBV29-1 and TRBJ2-5; TRBD2 is a possible D gene (5 bases). The CDR3 extends over 12 amino acids. V was pared by 4 bases and J by 5 bases, with 11 bases between. CDR1 and CDR2 from the germline V gene are SQVTM and ANQGSEA. DNA of the CDR3: TGCAGCGTTGTGAGGGTCGGGGAGACCCAGTACTTC. It is translated as CSVVRVGETQYF.

This rearrangement joins TRBV30 to TRBJ1-2; D is ambiguous. This CDR3 has 14 amino acids. Germline CDR1 reads GTSNPN; CDR2 reads SVGIG (reference sequence). Trimming cost V 0 bases and J 4 bases, with 12 bases left between them. The CDR3 loop is CAWSVIGFSYGYTF. The CDR3 nucleotides read TGTGCCTGGAGTGTGATTGGGTTTAGCTATGGCTACACCTTC.

On this clonotype: The junction differs from germline at one of its ends, possibly a read error. The rearrangement joins TRBV20-1 to TRBJ2-7, with a possible D match to TRBD1 (6 bases). Germline V lookup: CDR1 DFQATT, CDR2 SNEGSKA (reference sequence). The CDR3 length is 14 residues. In DNA, the CDR3 is TGCAGTGCCAGAGCCACAGGGACCCACTACGAGCAGTACTTC. Residues: CSARATGTHYEQYF.

The sample holds many counts of this clonotype. CDR3 loop: CASSSSGIYNEQFF. The CDR3 DNA follows: TGTGCCAGCAGCTCGAGCGGGATATACAATGAGCAGTTCTTC. This chain links TRBV11-2 with TRBJ2-1; 7 nucleotides align to TRBD2. Germline lookup yields CDR1 SGHAT and CDR2 FQNNGV. CDR3 length: 14 amino acids. The junction had 4 bases not matched to a gene; V was cut back by 4 bases and J by 4 bases.

This clonotype occurred a few times. CDR3 DNA sequence: TGTGCCAGCAGGCCCACAGGTGGGTCGAATGAAAAACTGTTTTTT. Protein: CASRPTGGSNEKLFF. V usage is TRBV7-2 and J usage is TRBJ1-4, with D possibly matching TRBD1 (5 bases). V lost 6 bases and J lost 5, with 16 bases in between. The CDR3 contains 15 residues. Germline values: CDR1 SGHTA, CDR2 FQGNSA.

The J gene is TRBJ2-1, the V gene TRBV15, with 7 bases lining up with TRBD2. The CDR3 consists of 20 residues. V shed 0 bases and J 0 bases; nucleotides not matched to a gene: 14. Germline loops: CDR1 LNHNV, CDR2 YYDKDF (reference sequence). The DNA of the CDR3 is TGTGCCACCAGCAGAGAATCTAGTTGGGCTAGCGGTTCCTCCTACAATGAGCAGTTCTTC. This translates into CATSRESSWASGSSYNEQFF. Together with reference TRBV15 and TRBJ2-1, the CDR3 gives the full variable domain: DAMVIQNPRYQVTQFGKPVTLSCSQTLNHNVMYWYQQKSSQAPKLLFHYYDKDFNNEADTPDNFQSRRPNTSFCFLDIRSPGLGDTAMYLCATSRESSWASGSSYNEQFFGPGTRLTVL.

The gene calls are TRBV12-3 or TRBV12-4 and TRBJ2-3, with TRBD2 matching over 10 bases. With V trimmed by 2 bases and J by 14 bases, 16 bases remained unmatched. CDR3 size: 16 residues. CDR3 residues: CASSLSLAGEHRYAYF. CDR3 bases: TGTGCCAGCAGTTTAAGCCTAGCGGGGGAGCACAGATACGCGTATTTT.

The genes are TRBV6-6 and TRBJ1-4; tentatively, D is TRBD1 (6 bases). Germline-derived CDR1 and CDR2 are MNHNY and SVGAGI (reference sequence). This CDR3 is built from 15 residues. Trimming removed 5 bases from V and 4 bases from J, with 14 bases in between. CDR3 residues: CASSQRQVVNEKLFF. In DNA, the CDR3 is TGTGCCAGCAGTCAGAGACAGGTTGTTAATGAAAAACTGTTTTTT.

The chain is built from TRBV9 and TRBJ2-5, with D possibly being TRBD1 (5 bases). The CDR3 sequence is 15 residues long. Trimming stripped 0 bases from V and 2 bases from J, with 11 bases between. Germline loops: CDR1 SGDLS, CDR2 YYNGEE. CDR3 DNA: TGTGCCAGCAGCGTAGCCCCTACAGGTCAAGAGACCCAGTACTTC. It encodes CASSVAPTGQETQYF.

This clonotype was counted ten times or more. The CDR3 here is CASSQGLAYSGANVLTF. CDR3 sequence (DNA): TGCGCCAGCAGCCAAGGGTTAGCTTACTCTGGGGCCAACGTCCTGACTTTC. This chain joins TRBV4-1 and TRBJ2-6; D gene unclear. V was shortened by 1 base and J by 0 bases, with 10 bases between the two germline ends. The CDR3 extends over 17 amino acids. Germline-derived CDR1 and CDR2 are MGHRA and YSYEKL.

The V call is TRBV5-6, the J call TRBJ1-2, with D uncertain. CDR1 and CDR2 from the germline V gene are SGHDT and YYEEEE. The V and J ends lost 1 base and 4 bases respectively, with 8 bases between them. The CDR3 loop spans 13 amino acids. The CDR3 nucleotides read TGTGCCAGCAGCTTGAGTTGGGGCTATGGCTACACCTTC. It yields the protein CASSLSWGYGYTF.

V gene TRBV6-5 combines with J gene TRBJ2-5; 9 bases fit TRBD2. The junction had 12 bases not matched to a gene; V was cut back by 2 bases and J by 11 bases. The CDR3 totals 15 residues. Germline CDR1 is MNHEY and CDR2 is SVGAGI. CDR3 bases: TGTGCCAGCAGTTACAGGAGCGGGGGGCCTAATGAGCAGTACTTC. This encodes CASSYRSGGPNEQYF.

The chain couples TRBV11-2 to TRBJ1-6; 7 nucleotides align to TRBD1. Germline values: CDR1 SGHAT, CDR2 FQNNGV. J gave up 5 bases and V 4 bases, and 11 bases lay outside the gene matches. This CDR3 has 17 amino acids. The DNA for the CDR3 is TGTGCCAGCAGCTCTATACAGGGGCGATACAATAATTCACCCCTCCACTTT. Amino acid sequence: CASSSIQGRYNNSPLHF.

The chain combines TRBV12-3 or TRBV12-4 with TRBJ2-6; D gene ambiguous. With 7 bases removed from V and 4 bases from J, the gap between germline ends came to 11 bases. The length of the CDR3 is 14 residues. This CDR3 reads CASNPRVGANVLTF. DNA of the CDR3: TGTGCCAGCAACCCCCGGGTGGGGGCCAACGTCCTGACTTTC.

The chain combines TRBV2 with TRBJ2-1, with 7 bases lining up with TRBD2. Looked up from germline, CDR1 is SNHLY and CDR2 is FYNNEI. The CDR3 loop spans 13 amino acids. Germline trimming cut 7 bases from V and 9 bases from J; bases unmatched to any gene: 9. The CDR3 nucleotides read TGTGCCAGCACCCTGCTAGCGGTAGGTGAGCAGTTCTTC. Its protein is CASTLLAVGEQFF.

This clonotype has a handful of counts. The chain carries TRBV5-1 and TRBJ2-1; 8 nucleotides align to TRBD1. Germline V gene data show CDR1 as SGHRS and CDR2 as YFSETQ. With V trimmed by 4 bases and J by 0 bases, 6 bases remained unmatched. The CDR3 runs 16 residues. CDR3 DNA sequence: TGCGCCAGCAGCCGGGACAGGATGAGCTCCTACAATGAGCAGTTCTTC. Encoded protein: CASSRDRMSSYNEQFF.

The gene calls are TRBV7-3 and TRBJ2-1, with 15 bases that match TRBD2. CDR1 and CDR2 from the germline V gene are SGHTA and FQGTGA. CDR3 size: 18 residues. Losses at the gene ends were 4 bases for V and 0 bases for J; bases not matched to a gene: 4. The CDR3 DNA reads TGTGCCAGCAGCTATGGGACTAGCGGGAGGAGCTCCTACAATGAGCAGTTCTTC. Amino acids: CASSYGTSGRSSYNEQFF.

This clonotype is a singleton in its sample. This rearrangement joins TRBV6-5 to TRBJ2-7; tentatively, D is TRBD2 (6 bases). The CDR3 sequence is 13 residues long. V dropped 2 bases and J dropped 4 bases, with 9 bases sitting between them. Per germline, CDR1 MNHEY and CDR2 SVGAGI. The CDR3 DNA reads as TGTGCCAGCAGTTACGGGGACTCTTACGAGCAGTACTTC. Protein sequence: CASSYGDSYEQYF.